This entry concerns a single T cell receptor beta chain. This clonotype has at least ten counts. Its binding antigen is unknown. No base quality values were provided; no much bigger clone lies one nucleotide off. The sequencer listed for this sample is Illumina HiSeq 2500. Quantitative 5'-RACE with molecular barcodes was the method used to prepare the TCR beta libraries. As for the original processing: Disease-linked TCR variants were identified with a new computational method built on a probabilistic model of VDJ rearrangement. The raw public data were reprocessed by TCRdb itself: fastp quality trimming at Q25, MiXCR clonotype calling, in-frame beta chains only. Each entry merges the rows of one CDR3 protein and shows their most common DNA and genes. For this entry, the V and J calls and clone size follow TCRdb and not the study's own pipeline. Here the sample has 300,000 to 350,000 distinct CDR3 sequences; more than 20% occur a single time. The top ten clones comprise about 3.7% of the sample.

This entry comes from a study of CD8 T cells in ankylosing spondylitis (dated by TCRdb to 2016 to 2017). Concerning the study at large: T cell receptor beta repertoires were profiled in healthy donors and ankylosing spondylitis patients so that disease-linked TCR variants could be found. The full study cohort was made up of about 25 ankylosing spondylitis patients and 95 to 130 healthy donors. Samples of peripheral blood were taken, and for ankylosing spondylitis patients, synovial fluid was collected as well.

The CDR3 runs 15 residues from the cysteine to the phenylalanine. Of all the DNA, just the CDR3 is kept, 45 bases in frame from base 1. Trimming at the junction amounts to 1 base on V and 6 bases on J, and the germline ends lie 13 bases apart. Overall results and qualifications from the work: A CD8+ phenotype was shown by the disease-linked clones, which were found at relatively low frequencies in peripheral blood. A TCR beta motif made up of several highly homologous amino acid variants appeared to be characteristic of blood from ankylosing spondylitis patients. Significant enrichment of the disease-linked clones was reported in matched synovial fluid samples from ankylosing spondylitis patients. Some motif variants had previously been reported in the synovial fluid and blood of reactive arthritis patients, which suggests shared mechanisms of disease initiation.

This TCR was recovered from a female donor with ankylosing spondylitis or in good health (not recorded which). Sequences were obtained from blood, either unsorted or a sorted T cell fraction (not recorded which). The chain couples TRBV12-3 or TRBV12-4 to TRBJ1-5; possibly the D gene is TRBD1, per 6 matching bases. The sequenced DNA is TGTGCCAGCAGTTTAGGTCTCAGGGGTGGTCAGCCCCAGCATTTT. It specifies CASSLGLRGGQPQHF.